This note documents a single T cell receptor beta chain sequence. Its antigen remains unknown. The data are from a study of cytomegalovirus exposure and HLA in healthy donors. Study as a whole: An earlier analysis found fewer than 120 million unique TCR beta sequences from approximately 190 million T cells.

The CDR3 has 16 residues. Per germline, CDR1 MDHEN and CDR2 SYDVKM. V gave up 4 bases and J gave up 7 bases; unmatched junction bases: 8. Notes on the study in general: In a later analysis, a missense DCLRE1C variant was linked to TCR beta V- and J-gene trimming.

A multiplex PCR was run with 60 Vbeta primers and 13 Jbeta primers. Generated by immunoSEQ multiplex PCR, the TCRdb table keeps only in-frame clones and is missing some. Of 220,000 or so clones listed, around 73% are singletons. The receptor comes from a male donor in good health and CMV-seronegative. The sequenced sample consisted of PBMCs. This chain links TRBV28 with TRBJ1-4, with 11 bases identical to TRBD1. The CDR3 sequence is CASSSPGTGGSEKLFF. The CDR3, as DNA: TGTGCCAGCAGTTCCCCCGGGACAGGGGGAAGTGAAAAACTGTTTTTT. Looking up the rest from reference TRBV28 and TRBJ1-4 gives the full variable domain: DVKVTQSSRYLVKRTGEKVFLECVQDMDHENMFWYRQDPGLGLRLIYFSYDVKMKEKGDIPEGYSVSREKKERFSLILESASTNQTSMYLCASSSPGTGGSEKLFFGSGTQLSVL.